This T cell receptor (beta chain) came from a study of shared clonotypes between healthy human individuals (dated by TCRdb to 2018 to 2021). At the level of the whole study: Three men and a couple of women, aged 18 to 49 years, made up the cohort. For each donor, CD4 naive and CD4 memory were each run on three plates, CD8 naive on two plates, and CD8 memory on one plate. The study deeply sequenced blood TCR repertoires of several healthy adults to estimate repertoire size and the extent of clonotype sharing between individuals. Leukapheresis yielded between about 0.85 and 9 billion PBMCs per donor. Libraries were prepared and TCR repertoires were sequenced by different laboratories using diverse techniques, in order to increase sequencing depth and limit assay-specific biases.

What the authors observed across the whole study: Higher generation probabilities were observed for clonotypes shared by all four sorted-subset donors than for non-shared clonotypes. Even with the large sequencing depth, rarefaction of the sorted-subset datasets indicated that sequencing was incomplete. Naive subsets generally had larger estimated clonotype richness than memory subsets. Based on pairwise subsampling, the degree of clonotype sharing among donors was expected to be affected by sequencing depth. Because the study included a small number of donors, the genetic and exposure-history diversity represented was limited. Sampling was limited to blood, and TCR repertoires in tissue likely differ from TCR repertoires in blood. When a few donors were compared, the shared fraction of clonotypes was about 5.4% for naive CD4, about 4% for naive CD8, 2% to 2.5% for memory CD4, and 0.3% to 0.5% for memory CD8.

Healthy HIV-negative adults with no recently reported acute infections or vaccinations were included as donors. All donors were Caucasian adults living in Nashville, Tennessee, USA. Magnetic negative selection was used to enrich CD4+ T cells, after which naive cells were positively selected on CD45RA and the negative fraction became the memory subset. Blood was obtained by leukapheresis, after which PBMCs were separated by Ficoll-Histopaque density gradient centrifugation and cryopreserved in liquid nitrogen vapor phase. Analytical flow cytometry was used to check the purity and quantity of every magnetically sorted T cell population. Genomic DNA was isolated from each sorted fraction and quantified by UV absorbance on a Nanodrop 2000c. Using the deep immunoSEQ assay, multiplex PCR amplified TCR CDR3 regions from genomic DNA. For each cell subset, the extracted genomic DNA was distributed evenly across all wells of several immunoSEQ 96-well plates, and each plate served as one replicate. Each replicate PCR for sorted subsets received 150 to 250 ng genomic DNA, equal to about 30,000 T cell genomes. The purified libraries were quantified using a Qubit 3.0 fluorometer, sized with a Bioanalyzer 2100, and then quantified again using the KAPA Library Quantification kit. A separate single-read 150-cycle Illumina NextSeq 550 flow cell was used to sequence each immunoSEQ 96-well plate. The paper's data handling went like this. Because the immunoSEQ output held only junctional sequences and lacked quality scores, the filtering could not match the filtering applied to full-length reads. Sequences were annotated with PyIR, a Python wrapper for IgBLAST v1.9, and V/J genes and CDR3 were assigned using IMGT germline references. Reads with weak V/J assignments (E-value above 1e-6), missing CDR3, stop codons, out-of-frame junctions, or ambiguous translated residues were removed. V3J clonotypes were defined by identical inferred V gene, J gene, and CDR3 amino acid sequence. To compute the percentage overlap between repertoires, the number of shared unique clonotypes was divided by the size of the smaller repertoire. Repertoire richness was assessed with RTK rarefaction, the Chao1 estimator, and Recon v2.1 estimates of unobserved clonotypes. Generation probabilities for all TCRbeta clonotypes obtained by the gDNA method from several donors were computed using OLGA. The immuneACCESS repertoire file appears here via TCRdb, limited to in-frame rearrangements. These files lack a portion of the clones; in checked studies, under half of the deficit traces to unresolved V genes, and the cause of the others is not known. V, J and clone size reflect that table, while D and trimming were determined from the DNA. The sample table holds approximately 1,500,000 clones, of which around 97% were seen once. The biggest ten clones account for 0.95% to 1.5% of the sample.

Turning to this clone: What antigen it recognizes has not been identified. There are no base qualities to consult, and no much larger clone falls within one base.

The CDR3 numbers 14 residues from cysteine through phenylalanine. The CDR3 DNA has 42 bases and is translated from base 1. Looking up the germline V gene (reference sequence) yields CDR1 LNHDA and CDR2 SQIVND. V sheds 5 bases and J sheds 2 bases, leaving 13 bases between their ends. The sequence came from a man aged 25-45 years in good health. The sequencing input was naive CD4+ T cells sorted from blood. The sample's cell subset or site label, decoded: CD45RA+ positively selected. In this chain, TRBV19 is recombined with TRBJ2-7; the D gene is tentatively TRBD1 or TRBD2, each matching 6 bases. The CDR3 protein is CASSVDRRAYEQYF. The nucleotides read TGTGCCAGTAGTGTTGACAGGAGGGCCTACGAGCAGTACTTC.